Sequencing of this TCR beta chain was carried out in a study of CD8 T cells in Susac syndrome. Between the trimmed V and J ends, which lost 6 bases and 0 bases, there was a span of 10 bases. This CDR3 region has 14 residues. With random hexamers, roughly 0.45 to 1 ug RNA was reverse transcribed. TCRdb re-called the immunoSEQ multiplex PCR reads with MiXCR, one entry per CDR3 protein. The table has approximately 190,000 distinct CDR3 sequences, 85% to 95% seen once. The gene calls are TRBV12-3 or TRBV12-4 and TRBJ2-3, with D possibly being TRBD2 (5 bases). The sequence was obtained from a human donor with Susac syndrome. Input material: CD8+ T cells from PBMCs. The CDR3 sequence is CASSPRASTDTQYF. The CDR3 bases are TGTGCCAGCAGCCCGCGGGCTAGCACAGATACGCAGTATTTT.